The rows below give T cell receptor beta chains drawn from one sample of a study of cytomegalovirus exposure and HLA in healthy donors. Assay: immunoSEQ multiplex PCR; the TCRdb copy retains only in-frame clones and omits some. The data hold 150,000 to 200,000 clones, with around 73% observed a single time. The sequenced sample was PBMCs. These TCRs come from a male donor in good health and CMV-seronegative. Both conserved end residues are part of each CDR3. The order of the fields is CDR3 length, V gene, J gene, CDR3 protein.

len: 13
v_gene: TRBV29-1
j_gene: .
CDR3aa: CSAEGESSYEQYF

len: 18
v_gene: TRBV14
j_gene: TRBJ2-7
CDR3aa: CASSQMDRGEYGSYEQYF

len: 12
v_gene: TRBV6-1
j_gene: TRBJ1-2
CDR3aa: CASTSGAEGYTF

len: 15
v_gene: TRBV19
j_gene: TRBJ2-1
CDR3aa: CASRLADRSYNEQFF

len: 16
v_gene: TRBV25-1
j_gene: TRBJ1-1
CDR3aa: CASSSSVQGSGTEAFF

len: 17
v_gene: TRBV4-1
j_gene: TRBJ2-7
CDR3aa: CASSQETGLKAQYEQYF

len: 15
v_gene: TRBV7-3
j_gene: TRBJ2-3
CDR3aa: CASSRTSGPTDTQYF

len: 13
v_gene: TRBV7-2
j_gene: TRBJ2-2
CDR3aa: CASSSRAPGELFF

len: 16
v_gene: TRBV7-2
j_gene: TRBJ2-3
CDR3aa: CASSATGISSFLAQYF

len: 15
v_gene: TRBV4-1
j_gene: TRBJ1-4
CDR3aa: CASSQVDRMGEKLFF

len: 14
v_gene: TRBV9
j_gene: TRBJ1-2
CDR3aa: CASSIQYGTSGYTF

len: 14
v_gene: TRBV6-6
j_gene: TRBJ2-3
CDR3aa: CASSYPGSTDTQYF

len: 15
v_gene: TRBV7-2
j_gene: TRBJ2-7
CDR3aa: CASSLGSGRAREQYF

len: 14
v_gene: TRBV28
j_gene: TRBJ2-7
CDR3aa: CASSSGGSSYEQYF

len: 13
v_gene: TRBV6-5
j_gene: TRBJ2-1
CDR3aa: CAGRERGNNEQFF